The rows below give T cell receptor beta chains drawn from one sample of a study of identical twins. MiXCR, applied by TCRdb to the 5' RACE reads, yields one record per CDR3 protein. The sample yields some 600,000 distinct CDR3 sequences, about 7.1% seen once. The same specimen was also included in a second study, on yellow fever vaccine responses in identical twins.

The material sequenced was PBMCs. All receptors come from a woman younger than 35 in good health. Both conserved end residues are part of each CDR3. The D gene is left open where the match is weak. Rows may omit the clone size; those that give it use once, few, many or a size class.

abundance: .
j_gene: TRBJ1-2
d_gene: TRBD1
v_gene: TRBV20-1
CDR3nt: TGCAGTGCTAGTGACAGGGAGGGCTATGGCTACACCTTC
CDR3aa: CSASDREGYGYTF

abundance: many
j_gene: TRBJ2-2
d_gene: .
v_gene: TRBV21-1
CDR3nt: TGTGCCAGCAGCAAATCCCCAAGGTTGGAAGTAGCGGGAGTAGAGAACACCGGGGAGCTGTTTTTT
CDR3aa: CASSKSPRLEVAGVENTGELFF

abundance: few
j_gene: TRBJ2-1
d_gene: TRBD2
v_gene: TRBV12-3/TRBV12-4
CDR3nt: TGTGCCAGCAGTTTGGGGGGGGTTTTAGTTGAGCAGTTCTTC
CDR3aa: CASSLGGVLVEQFF

abundance: many
j_gene: TRBJ2-1
d_gene: .
v_gene: TRBV11-2
CDR3nt: TGTGCCAGCAGCTCCAGCTCCTACAATGAGCAGTTCTTC
CDR3aa: CASSSSSYNEQFF

abundance: many
j_gene: TRBJ2-3
d_gene: .
v_gene: TRBV2
CDR3nt: TGTGCCAGCAGTGAATTATTTGGCGGGAAGGTAGATACGCAGTATTTT
CDR3aa: CASSELFGGKVDTQYF

abundance: .
j_gene: TRBJ2-6
d_gene: .
v_gene: TRBV12-3/TRBV12-4
CDR3nt: TGTGCCAGCAGCCCTAGTAAAGGGCGGATAGCCAACGTCCTGACTTTC
CDR3aa: CASSPSKGRIANVLTF

abundance: few
j_gene: TRBJ2-2
d_gene: .
v_gene: TRBV12-3/TRBV12-4
CDR3nt: TGTGCCAGCAGCCACCCCGGGGAGCTGTTTTTT
CDR3aa: CASSHPGELFF

abundance: many
j_gene: TRBJ1-6
d_gene: TRBD1
v_gene: TRBV10-3
CDR3nt: TGTGCCATCAGTGATGGACAGGGTCAAAATTCACCCCTCCACTTT
CDR3aa: CAISDGQGQNSPLHF

abundance: .
j_gene: TRBJ1-2
d_gene: TRBD1
v_gene: TRBV5-1
CDR3nt: TGCGCCAGCAGCGGGATACTGACAGGGTACGGCTACACCTTC
CDR3aa: CASSGILTGYGYTF

abundance: many
j_gene: TRBJ2-1
d_gene: .
v_gene: TRBV12-3/TRBV12-4
CDR3nt: TGTGCCAGCAGTCGACTGGACCAGCAGTTCTTC
CDR3aa: CASSRLDQQFF

abundance: few
j_gene: TRBJ1-2
d_gene: .
v_gene: TRBV7-9
CDR3nt: TGTGCCAGCAGCGCGGCGTCGGCGCGCGGCTACACCTTC
CDR3aa: CASSAASARGYTF

abundance: .
j_gene: TRBJ2-5
d_gene: .
v_gene: TRBV9
CDR3nt: TGTGCCAGCAGCGTAGAGGGTAGTCCCGAGACCCAGTACTTC
CDR3aa: CASSVEGSPETQYF

abundance: .
j_gene: TRBJ2-2
d_gene: .
v_gene: TRBV7-8
CDR3nt: TGTGCCAGCAGCTTAGCGTGGGGTGTGGGCACCGGGGAGCTGTTTTTT
CDR3aa: CASSLAWGVGTGELFF

abundance: many
j_gene: TRBJ2-1
d_gene: .
v_gene: TRBV24-1
CDR3nt: TGTGCCACCAGTGATTCGGTAAAGGAGGACTACAATGAGCAGTTCTTC
CDR3aa: CATSDSVKEDYNEQFF

abundance: many
j_gene: TRBJ1-2
d_gene: .
v_gene: TRBV20-1
CDR3nt: TGCAGTGCTAAACAGGGAACTCAAGACTATGGCTACACCTTC
CDR3aa: CSAKQGTQDYGYTF

abundance: many
j_gene: TRBJ1-5
d_gene: .
v_gene: TRBV11-2
CDR3nt: TGTGCCAGCAGCTTAGAACCACAAAGCCGCCCCCAGCATTTT
CDR3aa: CASSLEPQSRPQHF

abundance: many
j_gene: TRBJ2-1
d_gene: .
v_gene: TRBV18
CDR3nt: TGTGCCAGCTCACCAAAGACCCAAGGACAGTCCTACAATGAGCAGTTCTTC
CDR3aa: CASSPKTQGQSYNEQFF

abundance: few
j_gene: TRBJ1-2
d_gene: TRBD1
v_gene: TRBV27
CDR3nt: TGTGCCAGCAGTTCTAAACAGGGGGCTAACTATGGCTACACCTTC
CDR3aa: CASSSKQGANYGYTF

abundance: many
j_gene: TRBJ2-7
d_gene: .
v_gene: TRBV5-8
CDR3nt: TGTGCCAGCAGCTTACCCGGGTCGGGGACCTACGAGCAGTACTTC
CDR3aa: CASSLPGSGTYEQYF

abundance: .
j_gene: TRBJ2-1
d_gene: TRBD2
v_gene: TRBV5-1
CDR3nt: TGCGCCAGCAGCCAAGACGGGACTAGCGGGGGGGCCCGATCCTACAATGAGCAGTTCTTC
CDR3aa: CASSQDGTSGGARSYNEQFF

abundance: few
j_gene: TRBJ2-1
d_gene: TRBD2
v_gene: TRBV20-1
CDR3nt: TGCAGTGCTAGAGATCTCGTGGGACTAGCCAATGAGCAGTTCTTC
CDR3aa: CSARDLVGLANEQFF

abundance: .
j_gene: TRBJ2-1
d_gene: TRBD2
v_gene: TRBV3-1
CDR3nt: TGTGCCACCAGCCCCTTTCGACTAGCGGGGGGTCGATACAATGAGCAGTTCTTC
CDR3aa: CATSPFRLAGGRYNEQFF

abundance: .
j_gene: TRBJ2-1
d_gene: .
v_gene: TRBV24-1
CDR3nt: TGTGCCACCAGTGATACCAGGGGTTCCTACAATGAGCAGTTCTTC
CDR3aa: CATSDTRGSYNEQFF

abundance: many
j_gene: TRBJ2-3
d_gene: .
v_gene: TRBV20-1
CDR3nt: TGCAGTGCTAGCGGGAGAGATACGCAGTATTTT
CDR3aa: CSASGRDTQYF

abundance: .
j_gene: TRBJ2-1
d_gene: .
v_gene: TRBV5-1
CDR3nt: TGCGCCAGCAGCTCAATAGCGGAGCCCTACAATGAGCAGTTCTTC
CDR3aa: CASSSIAEPYNEQFF

abundance: .
j_gene: TRBJ2-1
d_gene: .
v_gene: TRBV28
CDR3nt: TGTGCCAGCAGTTTGAGCACTAGCCGGTACAATGAGCAGTTCTTC
CDR3aa: CASSLSTSRYNEQFF

abundance: few
j_gene: TRBJ2-7
d_gene: .
v_gene: TRBV15
CDR3nt: TGTGCCACCAGCAGAGAGTCCCCGTCCTACGAGCAGTACTTC
CDR3aa: CATSRESPSYEQYF

abundance: .
j_gene: TRBJ2-1
d_gene: TRBD1
v_gene: TRBV29-1
CDR3nt: TGCAGCGTGGGGGACAGGAGGGTCAATGAGCAGTTCTTC
CDR3aa: CSVGDRRVNEQFF

abundance: many
j_gene: TRBJ1-2
d_gene: .
v_gene: TRBV12-3/TRBV12-4
CDR3nt: TGTGCCAGCAGTTTTGCCTCCGGCTACACCTTC
CDR3aa: CASSFASGYTF

abundance: few
j_gene: TRBJ2-1
d_gene: .
v_gene: TRBV24-1
CDR3nt: TGTGCCACCAGTTTAGGGCCGAACTACAATGAGCAGTTCTTC
CDR3aa: CATSLGPNYNEQFF

abundance: many
j_gene: TRBJ1-1
d_gene: .
v_gene: TRBV2
CDR3nt: TGTGCCAGCCGGGATCTGGGAGCTTTCTTT
CDR3aa: CASRDLGAFF

abundance: few
j_gene: TRBJ2-7
d_gene: .
v_gene: TRBV6-1
CDR3nt: TGTGCCAGCAGCATTGCGCCCGGCTACGAGCAGTACTTC
CDR3aa: CASSIAPGYEQYF

abundance: .
j_gene: TRBJ2-3
d_gene: TRBD2
v_gene: TRBV20-1
CDR3nt: TGCAGTGCTACTCAGGGACTAGCGTTGCTCGCAGATACGCAGTATTTT
CDR3aa: CSATQGLALLADTQYF

abundance: few
j_gene: TRBJ2-3
d_gene: TRBD2
v_gene: TRBV3-1
CDR3nt: TGTGCCAGCAGCCAAGGGCTAGCGGATAGCACAGATACGCAGTATTTT
CDR3aa: CASSQGLADSTDTQYF

abundance: .
j_gene: TRBJ2-1
d_gene: TRBD1
v_gene: TRBV5-1
CDR3nt: TGCGCCAGCACTCCAACAGGGGAAGGATACAATGAGCAGTTCTTC
CDR3aa: CASTPTGEGYNEQFF

abundance: .
j_gene: TRBJ2-3
d_gene: .
v_gene: TRBV20-1
CDR3nt: TGCTGTGCTAGGGGCCCGGCGGGAAGGGGGGATACGCAGTATTTT
CDR3aa: CCARGPAGRGDTQYF